These T cell receptor beta chains were read from a single sample in a study of glioma-infiltrating T cells. In TCRdb, the multiplex PCR reads were re-called with MiXCR into one record per CDR3 protein. The sample carries 85,000 to 110,000 distinct CDR3 sequences, roughly 30% recorded once. The specimen was glioma tissue, nonneoplastic brain tissue, or PBMCs (not recorded which). The source is a human donor with low-grade glioma or glioblastoma, undergoing nonglioma brain surgery, or in good health (not recorded which). The CDR3 runs from the conserved cysteine through the conserved F or W. Fields, in order: clone size, J gene, V gene, CDR3 protein. Some rows have no size entry. The others give once, few or many, or a class for an expanded clone.

>many|TRBJ2-6|TRBV6-1
CASSQTSGANVLTF
>many|TRBJ2-3|TRBV27
CASRLTSSHTQYF
>many|TRBJ2-3|TRBV7-2
CASSADRYTDTQYF
>.|TRBJ1-2|TRBV5-1
CASSEQGNYGYTF
>few|TRBJ1-1|TRBV7-8
CASSSLGTLSTEAFF
>many|TRBJ1-1|TRBV20-1
CSASPRGALKGGTEAFF
>.|TRBJ1-1|TRBV6-1
CASSRTLENTEAFF
>many|TRBJ2-3|TRBV10-3
CAISELAGSTDTQYF
>few|TRBJ2-3|TRBV19
CASSSDVTSTDTQYF
>few|TRBJ2-1|TRBV7-7
CASSLGGLGNNEQFF
>many|TRBJ1-2|TRBV28
CASSTGLYGYTF
>many|TRBJ1-5|TRBV7-9
CASSFLGNQPQHF
>many|TRBJ2-7|TRBV28
CASSGTGTGAYEQYF
>.|TRBJ1-1|TRBV2
CASSEGGAVTEAFF
>many|TRBJ2-5|TRBV6-1
CATTSGGASKTQYF
>.|TRBJ2-1|TRBV7-2
CASSGSFLAGPYNEQFF
>many|TRBJ2-1|TRBV7-2
CASSSRTMSEQFF
>many|TRBJ1-2|TRBV29-1
CSVADYGYTF
>many|TRBJ2-7|TRBV20-1
CSAPGPSASYEQYF
>.|TRBJ1-2|TRBV29-1
CSVEGQGYGYTF